The present entry profiles one TCR beta chain with its context. As yet, its antigen is unknown. Germline V gives CDR1 LNHDA, CDR2 SQIVND (reference sequence). The ends lost 4 bases at V and 7 bases at J; junction bases unmatched: 7. The CDR3 totals 14 residues. Here immunoSEQ multiplex PCR was the method, and the copy in TCRdb shows in-frame clones only, minus some. The table includes roughly 2.5 million clones, more than 80% detected once. The data originate from a study of shared clonotypes between healthy human individuals. Study-wide context: Sampling drew on donors who were a couple of women and a few men aged 18 to 49.

Study-wide findings and caveats: Researchers found naive subsets generally carried larger estimated richness than memory subsets.

This TCR came from a man between 18 and 35 years old in good health. Sequences were obtained from naive CD4+ T cells sorted from blood. The subset denotes: CD45RA+ positively selected. The rearrangement joins TRBV19 to TRBJ2-7, with 10 nucleotides matching TRBD1. The CDR3 DNA sequence: TGTGCCAGTAGTACAGGGACAGGGGTCAAGGAGCAGTACTTC. Translating it yields CASSTGTGVKEQYF.